Listed here are 25 T cell receptor beta chains from one sample, sequenced in a study of chemoradiotherapy in HPV16-positive cancers. The data were produced by immunoSEQ multiplex PCR, yet TCRdb's version contains in-frame clones alone and is incomplete. The sample holds more than 6,000 clones, around nine tenths seen once. The sequencing used tumor tissue, collected from a patient who underwent chemoradiotherapy. The receptors here all came from a human donor with HPV-associated anogenital cancer.

The chain carries TRBV30 and TRBJ1-1; the D is unclear. CDR1 is GTSNPN and CDR2 is SVGIG in the germline V gene (reference sequence). The ends were cut back, 5 bases at V and 6 bases at J, with 19 bases in the middle. This CDR3 spans 14 amino acids. In nucleotides, the CDR3 is TGTGCCTGGGATGGTGGGGTTGGCGGACCTGAAGCTTTCTTT. Its protein is CAWDGGVGGPEAFF.

The chain is built from TRBV19 and TRBJ2-2; 10 bases fit TRBD2. Losses at the gene ends were 1 base for V and 2 bases for J; bases not matched to a gene: 4. CDR1 and CDR2 (germline): LNHDA, SQIVND (reference sequence). This CDR3 is 17 amino acids long. CDR3: CASSIGTSGGNTGELFF. Written as DNA, the CDR3 is TGTGCCAGTAGTATAGGGACTAGCGGAGGTAACACCGGGGAGCTGTTTTTT. Full variable domain (rest looked up from reference TRBV19 and TRBJ2-2): DGGITQSPKYLFRKEGQNVTLSCEQNLNHDAMYWYRQDPGQGLRLIYYSQIVNDFQKGDIAEGYSVSREKKESFPLTVTSAQKNPTAFYLCASSIGTSGGNTGELFFGEGSRLTVL.

CDR3 in DNA: TGTGCCACCAGCAGAGGCCTTGGGGGCCCTAATAATTCACCCCTCCACTTT. This codes for CATSRGLGGPNNSPLHF. The rearrangement links TRBV15 to TRBJ1-6, with a possible D match to TRBD1 (6 bases). This CDR3 contains 17 residues. Per the germline V gene, CDR1 is LNHNV and CDR2 is YYDKDF (reference sequence). V lost 1 base to trimming and J lost 5 bases, with 15 bases between them.

The V and J genes are TRBV7-9 and TRBJ2-2, with 8 nucleotides matching TRBD2. CDR3 length equals 16 residues. V was pared by 5 bases and J by 1 base, with 6 bases of the junction left unmatched. Germline CDR1 and CDR2: SEHNR and FQNEAQ (reference sequence). The CDR3 loop reads CASSPSGGKNTGELFF. CDR3 DNA sequence: TGTGCCAGCAGCCCAAGCGGGGGAAAGAACACCGGGGAGCTGTTTTTT.

The DNA of the CDR3 is TGCAGCATCGCCGGGACGGAACAAGAGACCCAGTACTTC. Residues: CSIAGTEQETQYF. V gene TRBV29-1 combines with J gene TRBJ2-5, with D possibly being TRBD1 or TRBD2 (5 bases each). V was pared by 8 bases and J by 2 bases, with 15 bases between. The germline V gene encodes CDR1 SQVTM and CDR2 ANQGSEA. The CDR3 consists of 13 residues. Full variable domain (rest looked up from reference TRBV29-1 and TRBJ2-5): SAVISQKPSRDICQRGTSLTIQCQVDSQVTMMFWYRQQPGQSLTLIATANQGSEATYESGFVIDKFPISRPNLTFSTLTVSNMSPEDSSIYLCSIAGTEQETQYFGPGTRLLVL.

The chain employs TRBV9 and TRBJ1-2, with 8 positions matching TRBD1. CDR1 SGDLS and CDR2 YYNGEE come from the germline V gene. CDR3 size: 14 residues. Trimming cost V 3 bases and J 7 bases; bases outside gene matches: 8. The CDR3 bases are TGTGCCAGCAGCGCCGATCAGGGGGCGAGTGGCTACACCTTC. Protein: CASSADQGASGYTF.

The rearrangement uses TRBV19 and TRBJ1-1; the D is unclear. The V gene's germline CDR1 is LNHDA and CDR2 SQIVND (reference sequence). The CDR3 contains 14 residues. The V end lost 1 base, the J end lost 1 base, and 7 bases lay between the germline ends. CDR3 in DNA: TGTGCCAGTAGTATAGGTACTTCGAACACTGAAGCTTTCTTT. This codes for CASSIGTSNTEAFF.

This clone has more than one count but fewer than ten. This chain links TRBV28 with TRBJ1-2; D may be TRBD1 (6 bases). Germline values: CDR1 MDHEN, CDR2 SYDVKM. The CDR3 has 14 residues. V lost 7 bases, J lost 5 bases, and 17 bases lay in between. The CDR3 region has the DNA TGTGCCAGCATTCCCGGTGCAGGGGATTATGGCTACACCTTC. Translation: CASIPGAGDYGYTF.

This clone was seen only a few times. This chain joins TRBV29-1 and TRBJ2-1, with D perhaps TRBD1 or TRBD2 (6 bases each). The V end lost 7 bases, the J end lost 6 bases, and 16 bases lay between the germline ends. Germline CDR1 SQVTM, CDR2 ANQGSEA. The CDR3 totals 13 residues. Written as DNA, the CDR3 is TGCAGCGCCATCTGGGGGGCCCTCAATGAGCAGTTCTTC. It translates to CSAIWGALNEQFF.

This rearrangement joins TRBV14 to TRBJ2-3; no clear D. The V gene lost 0 bases and the J gene lost 2 bases, with 3 bases spanning the gap. The CDR3 contains 13 residues. Looked up from germline, CDR1 is SGHDN and CDR2 is FVKESK. The CDR3 DNA sequence: TGTGCCAGCAGCCAAGAGTACACAGATACGCAGTATTTT. It yields the protein CASSQEYTDTQYF.

This clone was recorded a few times. This chain uses TRBV6-1 with TRBJ1-6, with 10 bases fitting TRBD1. V was clipped by 3 bases and J by 9 bases; unmatched bases: 2. Germline values: CDR1 MNHNS, CDR2 SASEGT. This CDR3 is 14 amino acids long. DNA for the CDR3: TGTGCCAGCAGTGAGGGGACAGGGGTTTCACCCCTCCACTTT. This gives the protein CASSEGTGVSPLHF.

The rearrangement joins TRBV2 to TRBJ1-5; D remains unclear. The CDR3 spans 13 residues. Germline loops: CDR1 SNHLY, CDR2 FYNNEI. Trimming stripped 8 bases from V and 6 bases from J, with 14 bases between. CDR3 sequence reads: CASGFSKAQPQHF. The CDR3 DNA is TGTGCCAGCGGGTTTAGTAAGGCTCAGCCCCAGCATTTT.

V and J are TRBV18 and TRBJ1-2; D is unresolved. There are 12 residues in the CDR3. Germline V gene sequence: CDR1 KGHSH, CDR2 LQKENI. Trimming pared 6 bases from V and 1 base from J, leaving 6 bases between. Here the CDR3 reads CASSSDNYGYTF. The CDR3 bases are TGTGCCAGCTCGTCTGATAACTATGGCTACACCTTC. The entire variable domain, with the rest obtained from reference TRBV18 and TRBJ1-2, is as follows: NAGVMQNPRHLVRRRGQEARLRCSPMKGHSHVYWYRQLPEEGLKFMVYLQKENIIDESGMPKERFSAEFPKEGPSILRIQQVVRGDSAAYFCASSSDNYGYTFGSGTRLTVV.

The CDR3 reads CASREGLAGQETQYF. CDR3 coding DNA: TGCGCCAGCAGAGAGGGACTAGCGGGCCAAGAGACCCAGTACTTC. The gene calls are TRBV10-2 and TRBJ2-5, with 12 bases matching TRBD2. The germline CDR1 and CDR2 sequences are WSHSY and SAAADI. Trimming removed 6 bases from V and 1 base from J; junction bases left unmatched: 3. The CDR3 spans 15 residues.

The chain employs TRBV6-1 and TRBJ1-2, with 7 positions matching TRBD1. Germline CDR1 and CDR2: MNHNS and SASEGT. The J segment lost 2 bases and the V segment lost 2 bases, leaving 8 bases of the junction unmatched. The CDR3 runs 16 residues. Here the CDR3 DNA reads TGTGCCAGCAGTGAACAACAGGGGAGGTGGAACTATGGCTACACCTTC. It translates to CASSEQQGRWNYGYTF.

V usage is TRBV7-2 and J usage is TRBJ1-6, with 8 nucleotides matching TRBD1. Unmatched junction bases numbered 4, after V lost 5 bases and J lost 7 bases. The CDR3 has 14 amino acids. Germline CDR1 SGHTA, CDR2 FQGNSA. CDR3 sequence (DNA): TGTGCCAGCAGCCTGGGACAGGTCAATTCACCCCTCCACTTT. It codes for CASSLGQVNSPLHF.

The chain uses TRBV7-9 and TRBJ1-1; D is unclear. Trimming took 3 bases from V and 2 from J, leaving 10 bases between them. The CDR3 covers 14 residues. CDR1 SEHNR and CDR2 FQNEAQ come from the germline V gene (reference sequence). The CDR3 DNA follows: TGTGCCAGCAGCTTCTTAGGGCCTAACACTGAAGCTTTCTTT. Translation: CASSFLGPNTEAFF. The whole variable domain, remainder taken from reference TRBV7-9 and TRBJ1-1, is DTGVSQNPRHKITKRGQNVTFRCDPISEHNRLYWYRQTLGQGPEFLTYFQNEAQLEKSRLLSDRFSAERPKGSFSTLEIQRTEQGDSAMYLCASSFLGPNTEAFFGQGTRLTVV.

The chain recombines TRBV27 with TRBJ1-1, with 7 bases identical to TRBD1. The CDR3 covers 13 residues. Germline-derived CDR1 and CDR2 are MNHEY and SMNVEV (reference sequence). After removal of 5 bases from V and 8 bases from J, the junction contained 8 bases not matched to a gene. The CDR3 sequence is CASSRVTGVEAFF. The DNA for the CDR3 is TGTGCCAGCAGTCGAGTCACAGGGGTGGAAGCTTTCTTT.

The rearrangement joins TRBV5-6 to TRBJ2-7, with 7 bases matching TRBD1. V lost 4 bases and J lost 3; bases outside the gene matches: 7. The length of the CDR3 is 14 residues. Germline values: CDR1 SGHDT, CDR2 YYEEEE. CDR3 residues: CASSPVQGDYEQYF. The CDR3 coding sequence is TGTGCCAGCAGCCCCGTCCAGGGGGACTACGAGCAGTACTTC.

The chain employs TRBV4-2 and TRBJ1-5, with 10 bases matching TRBD1. V shed 5 bases, J shed 6 bases, and the junction held 7 bases outside the gene matches. CDR3 size: 15 residues. Germline CDR1 reads LGHNA; CDR2 reads YNFKEQ. The CDR3: CASSYKTGGGQPQHF. CDR3 sequence (DNA): TGTGCCAGCAGCTACAAGACAGGGGGCGGTCAGCCCCAGCATTTT.

The rearrangement joins TRBV10-3 to TRBJ1-1; perhaps TRBD1 as D (6 bases). V gave up 7 bases and J gave up 5 bases, with 14 bases separating them. The CDR3 covers 13 residues. Germline V gene data show CDR1 as ENHRY and CDR2 as SYGVKD. The CDR3 nucleotides read TGTGCCATCACCGAGGGGGGGGGAACTGAAGCTTTCTTT. As protein: CAITEGGGTEAFF.

This chain connects TRBV25-1 to TRBJ1-3, with D maybe TRBD1 (5 bases). CDR1 and CDR2 (germline): MGHDK, SYGVNS. This CDR3 spans 15 amino acids. The V end was cut by 4 bases, the J end by 2 bases, with 12 bases between. The CDR3 is CASSAYRGAGNTIYF. CDR3 nucleotide sequence: TGTGCCAGCAGTGCTTATCGGGGGGCTGGAAACACCATATATTTT.

The chain employs TRBV2 and TRBJ2-3; D may be TRBD1 (5 bases). The CDR3 is 15 amino acids. The germline V gene encodes CDR1 SNHLY and CDR2 FYNNEI. Trimming took 4 bases from V and 2 from J, leaving 13 bases between them. The CDR3 reads CASSAFGASTDTQYF. The CDR3 region has the DNA TGTGCCAGCAGTGCCTTTGGGGCCTCCACAGATACGCAGTATTTT.

The chain couples TRBV20-1 to TRBJ2-1; D may be TRBD1 (5 bases). The CDR3 has 11 residues. In germline, CDR1 is DFQATT, CDR2 SNEGSKA (reference sequence). CDR3 residues: CTPEGVNEQFF. The CDR3, as DNA: TGCACCCCAGAAGGGGTGAATGAGCAGTTCTTC.

The chain uses TRBV7-9 and TRBJ2-3; 7 bases are a match to TRBD1. The CDR3 has 14 residues. The V segment lost 5 bases and the J segment 2 bases; nucleotides outside the gene matches: 4. In germline, CDR1 is SEHNR, CDR2 FQNEAQ (reference sequence). The CDR3 reads CASSPTGATDTQYF. The CDR3 bases are TGTGCCAGCAGCCCTACAGGGGCCACAGATACGCAGTATTTT.